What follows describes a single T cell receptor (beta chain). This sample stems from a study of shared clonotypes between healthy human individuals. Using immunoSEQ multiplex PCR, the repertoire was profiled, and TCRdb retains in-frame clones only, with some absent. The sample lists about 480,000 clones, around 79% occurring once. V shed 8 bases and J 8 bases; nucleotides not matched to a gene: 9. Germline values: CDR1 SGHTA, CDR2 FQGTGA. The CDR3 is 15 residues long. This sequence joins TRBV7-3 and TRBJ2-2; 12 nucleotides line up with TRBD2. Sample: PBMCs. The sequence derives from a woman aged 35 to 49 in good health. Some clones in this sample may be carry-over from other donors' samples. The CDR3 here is CASAGTSGSFGELFF. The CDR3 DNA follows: TGTGCCAGCGCCGGGACTAGCGGGTCCTTTGGGGAGCTGTTTTTT. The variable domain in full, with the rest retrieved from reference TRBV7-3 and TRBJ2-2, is GAGVSQTPSNKVTEKGKYVELRCDPISGHTALYWYRQSLGQGPEFLIYFQGTGAADDSGLPNDRFFAVRPEGSVSTLKIQRTERGDSAVYLCASAGTSGSFGELFFGEGSRLTVL.